This T cell receptor beta chain emerged from a study of vaccination and CD4 T cells after COVID-19. For the study at large: Cellular stimulation was performed using overlapping spike peptides derived from SARS-CoV-2, HCoV-NL63, HCoV-OC43 and HCoV-229E.

Treatment reported: roughly ten-day PBMC culture with coronavirus spike peptide pools or control peptides (ViraFEST assay). An unexposed donor provided the CD4+ T cells, which were collected before the COVID-19 pandemic (2011-2018). V was cut by 0 bases and J by 1 base, with 10 bases left in between. CDR3 length: 15 amino acids. Germline V gene lookup returns CDR1 SGHRS and CDR2 YFSETQ. Scientists ran DNA taken from cultured CD4+ T cells through the Oncomine TCR Beta short-read assay for sequencing. Each CDR3 protein gets one entry after TCRdb re-called the PCR reads with MiXCR. The profile shows about 7,800 distinct CDR3 sequences, 45% to 65% of them singletons. Concerning this clonotype itself: What it binds is not known.

The TCR originated in a human donor in good health. The chain is built from TRBV5-1 and TRBJ1-1; TRBD1 is a possible D gene (5 bases). Sequencing was carried out using CD4+ T cells from blood, cultured in vitro. CDR3 sequence (DNA): TGCGCCAGCAGCTTGGGGGGGACGAGGAACACTGAAGCTTTCTTT. It codes for CASSLGGTRNTEAFF.